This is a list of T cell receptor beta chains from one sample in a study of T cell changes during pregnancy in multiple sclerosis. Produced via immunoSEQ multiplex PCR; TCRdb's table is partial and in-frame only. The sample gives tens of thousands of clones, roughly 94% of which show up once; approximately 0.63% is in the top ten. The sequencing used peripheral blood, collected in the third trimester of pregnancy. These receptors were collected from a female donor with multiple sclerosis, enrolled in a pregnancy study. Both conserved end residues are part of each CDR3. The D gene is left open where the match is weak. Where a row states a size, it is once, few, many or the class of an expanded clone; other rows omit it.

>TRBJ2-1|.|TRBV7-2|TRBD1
CASSLGQGVEQFF
TGTGCCAGCAGCTTGGGACAGGGAGTTGAGCAGTTCTTC
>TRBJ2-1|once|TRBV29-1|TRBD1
CSVPDRGGLNEQFF
TGCAGCGTTCCCGACAGGGGGGGCCTCAATGAGCAGTTCTTC
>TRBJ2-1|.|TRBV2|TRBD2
CASSPIRTSQSPSSYNEQFF
TGTGCCAGCAGTCCGATCCGGACTAGTCAATCCCCGAGCTCCTACAATGAGCAGTTCTTC
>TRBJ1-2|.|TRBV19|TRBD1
CASSSGTGLNYGYTF
TGTGCCAGTAGTAGCGGGACAGGTTTAAACTATGGCTACACCTTC
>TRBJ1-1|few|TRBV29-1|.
CSVEQGSVGTEAFF
TGCAGCGTTGAACAGGGAAGTGTGGGGACTGAAGCTTTCTTT
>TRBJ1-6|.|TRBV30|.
CAWSVGGAINSPLHF
TGTGCCTGGAGTGTCGGAGGGGCAATCAATTCACCCCTCCACTTT
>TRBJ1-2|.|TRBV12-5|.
CASGILGTGQIYGYTF
TGTGCTAGTGGGATTTTAGGTACAGGGCAGATCTATGGCTACACCTTC
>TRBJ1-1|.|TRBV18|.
CASSRADGTEAFF
TGTGCCAGCTCACGGGCTGATGGCACTGAAGCTTTCTTT
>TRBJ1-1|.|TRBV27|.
CASKGEREGTEAFF
TGTGCCAGCAAGGGTGAAAGGGAGGGGACTGAAGCTTTCTTT
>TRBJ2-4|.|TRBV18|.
CASSPPLAVEYF
TGTGCCAGCTCCCCCCCTCTAGCCGTGGAGTACTTC
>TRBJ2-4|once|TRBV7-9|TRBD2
CASKGSGGAKNIQYF
TGTGCCAGTAAAGGTTCGGGGGGGGCCAAAAACATTCAGTACTTC
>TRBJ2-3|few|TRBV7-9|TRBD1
CASSPRGPDTQYF
TGTGCCAGCAGTCCCAGGGGGCCAGATACGCAGTATTTT
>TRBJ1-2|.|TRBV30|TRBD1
CAWRNSGGYYGYTF
TGTGCCTGGAGGAATTCAGGGGGGTACTATGGCTACACCTTC
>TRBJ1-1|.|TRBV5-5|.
CASSLELPTEAFF
TGTGCCAGCAGCTTGGAACTTCCAACTGAAGCTTTCTTT
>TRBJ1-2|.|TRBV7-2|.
CASSLLEGSVNGYTF
TGTGCCAGCAGCTTGCTGGAGGGCTCCGTCAATGGCTACACCTTC
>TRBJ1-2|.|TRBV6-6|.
CASSYSEGPNYGYTF
TGTGCCAGCAGTTACTCGGAGGGCCCTAACTATGGCTACACCTTC
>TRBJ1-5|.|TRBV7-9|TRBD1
CASSLGQGDRDQPQHF
TGTGCCAGCAGCTTAGGCCAGGGGGACAGAGATCAGCCCCAGCATTTT
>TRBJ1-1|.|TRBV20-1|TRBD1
CRANRGPEAFF
TGCAGGGCCAACAGGGGCCCTGAAGCTTTCTTT
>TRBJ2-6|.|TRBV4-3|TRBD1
CASSQPPYRGQANVLTF
TGCGCCAGCAGCCAACCTCCTTACAGGGGGCAAGCCAACGTCCTGACTTTC
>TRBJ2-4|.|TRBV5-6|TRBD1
CASSSGTGAPLGKNIQYF
TGTGCCAGCAGCTCCGGGACAGGGGCCCCGCTAGGCAAAAACATTCAGTACTTC
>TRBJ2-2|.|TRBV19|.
CASTNARSTNTGELFF
TGTGCCAGTACCAACGCACGGTCAACGAACACCGGGGAGCTGTTTTTT
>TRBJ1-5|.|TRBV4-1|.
CASSQDPGVNQPQHF
TGCGCCAGCAGCCAAGATCCCGGGGTCAATCAGCCCCAGCATTTT
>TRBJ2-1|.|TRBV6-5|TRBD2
CASRVAGGSINEQFF
TGTGCCAGCAGGGTAGCGGGGGGCTCTATCAATGAGCAGTTCTTC
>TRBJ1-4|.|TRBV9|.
CASSVGTVRNEKLFF
TGTGCCAGCAGCGTAGGGACAGTACGTAATGAAAAACTGTTTTTT
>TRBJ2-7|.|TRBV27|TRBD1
CASSRTGPLYEQYF
TGTGCCAGCAGTAGGACAGGCCCTCTCTACGAGCAGTACTTC
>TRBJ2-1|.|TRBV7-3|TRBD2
CASSLSGGAFNEQFF
TGTGCCAGCAGTCTTAGCGGGGGGGCCTTCAATGAGCAGTTCTTC
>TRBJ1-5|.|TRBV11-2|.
CASSLDRGQPQHF
TGTGCCAGCAGCTTAGATCGGGGTCAGCCCCAGCATTTT
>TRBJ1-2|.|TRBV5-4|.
CASSPRGNYGYTF
TGTGCCAGCAGCCCAAGGGGCAACTATGGCTACACCTTC
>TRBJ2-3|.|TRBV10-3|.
CAISRLVSQDTQYF
TGTGCCATCAGCCGACTAGTTAGTCAGGATACGCAGTATTTT
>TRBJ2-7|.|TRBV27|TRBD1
CASSRQTGVSYEQYF
TGTGCCAGCAGTCGGCAGACAGGGGTCTCCTACGAGCAGTACTTC
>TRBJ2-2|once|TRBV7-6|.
CASSLEGVLAGTGELFF
TGTGCCAGCAGCTTAGAGGGCGTACTAGCTGGCACCGGGGAGCTGTTTTTT
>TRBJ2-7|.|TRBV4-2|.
CASSQDFVSSYEQYF
TGTGCCAGCAGCCAAGATTTCGTCAGCTCCTACGAGCAGTACTTC